This T cell receptor beta chain appears in the sequencing data of a study of vaccination effects on CD4 cells after COVID-19. Study outcomes and limitations: Healthy vaccinees' vaccine-induced clones included only 1 of 255 cross-reacting with common cold coronaviruses. By a late point after vaccination, infection- and vaccine-induced clones had shrunk markedly through clonal contraction.

Note on this clone: Its matching antigen is unknown.

Clones were sequenced by immunoSEQ multiplex PCR, and TCRdb holds only the in-frame ones, with some missing. The sample includes tens of thousands of clones, 65% to 85% of them seen just once. Trimming took 2 bases from V and 10 from J; bases not matched to a gene: 7. CDR3 length equals 14 residues. Germline V gene data show CDR1 as SGHTA and CDR2 as FQGTGA. In the ViraFEST assay, antigen-specific CD4+ clonotypes were identified by expansion after peptide-pool stimulation. Following 10 days of culture, CD4+ T cells were isolated. Negative nucleocapsid antibody tests before and after vaccination confirmed no previous SARS-CoV-2 infection. Half-medium exchanges with IL-2 medium took place on days 3 and 7.

The gene calls are TRBV7-3 and TRBJ2-3, with 9 bases matching TRBD2. The material sequenced was CD4+ T cells from PBMCs cultured with HCoV-NL63 spike peptides, taken before COVID-19 vaccination. The origin of this receptor is a human donor who received a COVID-19 vaccine. The CDR3 sequence is CASSLGIAGAPQYF. The CDR3, as DNA: TGTGCCAGCAGCTTAGGAATAGCGGGGGCCCCGCAGTATTTT.